The 23 T cell receptor beta chains reported below all come from one sample, sequenced in a study of breast tumors, draining lymph nodes, adjacent tissues. TCRdb called the multiplex PCR reads again in MiXCR, with one record for every CDR3 protein. Of over 100,000 distinct CDR3 sequences listed, around 22% are singletons. Samples came from axillary lymph nodes draining the breast cancer. Input material: axillary lymph node tissue. The receptor set was obtained from a female donor with breast cancer. Some clones in this sample may be carry-over from other donors' samples.

The chain couples TRBV5-1 to TRBJ1-2; D call uncertain. Deletions cut 2 bases from V and 6 bases from J, with 20 bases between. Germline V gene sequence: CDR1 SGHRS, CDR2 YFSETQ. The CDR3 runs to 16 residues. CDR3 nucleotide sequence: TGCGCCAGCAGCTTTGGATCGGCAGTCGCTACCGATGGCTACACCTTC. Translating it yields CASSFGSAVATDGYTF. The full variable domain, completed using reference TRBV5-1 and TRBJ1-2, is KAGVTQTPRYLIKTRGQQVTLSCSPISGHRSVSWYQQTPGQGLQFLFEYFSETQRNKGNFPGRFSGRQFSNSRSEMNVSTLELGDSALYLCASSFGSAVATDGYTFGSGTRLTVV.

In this sample, this clonotype turned up many times. The chain uses TRBV7-9 and TRBJ2-1, with 10 bases identical to TRBD1. Germline CDR1 SEHNR, CDR2 FQNEAQ (reference sequence). J lost 6 bases, V lost 4 bases, and 6 bases had no gene match. There are 15 residues in the CDR3. CDR3 nucleotides: TGTGCCAGCAGCTCGAGGGGACAGGGGTCCAATGAGCAGTTCTTC. This gives the protein CASSSRGQGSNEQFF.

This chain links TRBV27 with TRBJ2-2, with TRBD1 identical over 8 bases. This CDR3 is built from 14 residues. Germline assignment: CDR1 MNHEY and CDR2 SMNVEV (reference sequence). The V and J ends lost 2 bases and 7 bases, in that order; junction bases with no gene match: 3. CDR3 region: CASSLQGADGELFF. CDR3 coding DNA: TGTGCCAGCAGTTTACAGGGGGCTGACGGGGAGCTGTTTTTT.

With regard to this clonotype: At one of its ends the junction is not consistent with the germline gene, which may arise from a read error. The V call is TRBV20-1, the J call TRBJ2-1; 8 bases are shared with TRBD2. CDR3 length equals 15 residues. Per germline, CDR1 DFQATT and CDR2 SNEGSKA (reference sequence). The CDR3 is CSARVSGSPYNERFF. The CDR3 DNA is TGCAGTGCTAGAGTGAGCGGGAGTCCCTACAATGAGCGGTTCTTC.

This clonotype was picked up a small number of times. This chain uses TRBV3-1 with TRBJ2-1; 13 nucleotides agree with TRBD2. The ends lost 0 bases at V and 12 bases at J; junction bases unmatched: 5. Germline loops: CDR1 LGHDT, CDR2 YNNKEL (reference sequence). The CDR3 is made up of 15 amino acids. Here the CDR3 reads CASSQDRTSGSRQFF. The CDR3 coding sequence is TGTGCCAGCAGCCAAGATAGGACTAGCGGGAGCCGGCAGTTCTTC.

This clonotype appeared a few times. The chain employs TRBV2 and TRBJ2-2; TRBD1 or TRBD2 may be the D gene (5 bases each). This CDR3 is 13 amino acids long. V lost 4 bases and J lost 4, with 7 bases in between. Germline V gives CDR1 SNHLY, CDR2 FYNNEI. CDR3 region: CASSGDPTGELFF. In DNA form, the CDR3 reads TGTGCCAGCAGTGGGGACCCCACCGGGGAGCTGTTTTTT.

This clonotype was seen many times. The chain carries TRBV2 and TRBJ2-3; 7 bases are a match to TRBD2. V shed 6 bases and J 1 base; nucleotides not matched to a gene: 7. The CDR3 loop spans 15 amino acids. The germline CDR1 and CDR2 sequences are SNHLY and FYNNEI. Written as DNA, the CDR3 is TGTGCCAGCAGACTGACTAGCAGAGGCACAGATACGCAGTATTTT. It encodes CASRLTSRGTDTQYF.

This clonotype was recorded at least ten times. The J gene is TRBJ2-3, the V gene TRBV19; 14 bases fit TRBD2. The junction had 13 bases not matched to a gene; V was cut back by 3 bases and J by 8 bases. Per the germline V gene, CDR1 is LNHDA and CDR2 is SQIVND (reference sequence). There are 18 residues in the CDR3. The CDR3 bases are TGTGCCAGTAGTATGGGACTAGCGGGAGTAGGTGGGTTTGGTACGCAGTATTTT. Protein product: CASSMGLAGVGGFGTQYF.

For the CDR3, the DNA is TGTGCCACCCATCTGACAGGGCCAGGAAACACCATATATTTT. Translation: CATHLTGPGNTIYF. The J gene is TRBJ1-3, the V gene TRBV28, with 7 bases matching TRBD1. This CDR3 is 14 amino acids long. V was pared by 10 bases and J by 4 bases, with 10 bases of the junction left unmatched. Per germline, CDR1 MDHEN and CDR2 SYDVKM.

With regard to this clonotype: The junction differs from germline at one of its ends, possibly a read error. The rearrangement uses TRBV19 and TRBJ2-1; D is possibly TRBD2 (6 bases). The germline gives CDR1 LNHDA, CDR2 SQIVND (reference sequence). This CDR3 is 14 amino acids long. The CDR3: CASSMGGYYNEQFF. CDR3 coding DNA: TGTGCCAGTAGTATGGGGGGATACTACAATGAGCAGTTTTTC.

The chain links TRBV15 to TRBJ2-2; possible D gene TRBD1, 5 bases. Trimming took 1 base from V and 1 from J, leaving 16 bases between them. CDR3 length: 18 amino acids. The germline gives CDR1 LNHNV, CDR2 YYDKDF (reference sequence). DNA of the CDR3: TGTGCCACCAGCAGAGGGCCTCGAAGGGGCTGGAACACCGGGGAGCTGTTTTTT. This translates into CATSRGPRRGWNTGELFF.

This clonotype was counted many times. The V gene is TRBV20-1, the J gene TRBJ2-1; no clear D gene. The CDR3 is 15 residues long. V lost 0 bases, J lost 5 bases, and 14 bases lay in between. CDR1 DFQATT and CDR2 SNEGSKA come from the germline V gene (reference sequence). The CDR3 loop reads CSARDSARLHNEQFF. The CDR3 coding sequence is TGCAGTGCTAGAGATAGTGCTCGGCTACACAATGAGCAGTTCTTC.

The rearrangement links TRBV13 to TRBJ2-5; D uncertain. Trimming removed 5 bases at V and 5 bases at J, with 12 bases between. Germline loops: CDR1 PRHDT, CDR2 FYEKMQ (reference sequence). The CDR3 is made up of 13 amino acids. The CDR3 DNA reads TGTGCCAGCAGCCCGCGACTTGGGGAGACCCAGTACTTC. Encoded protein: CASSPRLGETQYF. The entire variable domain, with the rest obtained from reference TRBV13 and TRBJ2-5, is as follows: AAGVIQSPRHLIKEKRETATLKCYPIPRHDTVYWYQQGPGQDPQFLISFYEKMQSDKGSIPDRFSAQQFSDYHSELNMSSLELGDSALYFCASSPRLGETQYFGPGTRLLVL.

This clonotype has a count of ten or more. The chain carries TRBV5-6 and TRBJ2-7, with 9 positions matching TRBD2. Germline loops: CDR1 SGHDT, CDR2 YYEEEE. The trim removed 5 bases at V and 2 bases at J, leaving 8 bases unmatched. This CDR3 is built from 15 residues. The CDR3 reads CASRSLAGGPYEQYF. The CDR3 nucleotides read TGTGCCAGCAGGTCCTTGGCGGGAGGGCCCTACGAGCAGTACTTC.

Of note for this clonotype: It may be a read error: a sequence one base away is much more abundant. Since no conserved phenylalanine or tryptophan closes the CDR3, a read error is the likely cause. V usage is TRBV19 and J usage is TRBJ2-2, with D unclear. The CDR3 covers 13 residues. Germline V gene sequence: CDR1 LNHDA, CDR2 SQIVND (reference sequence). Trimming stripped 5 bases from V and 4 bases from J, with 8 bases between. CDR3 in amino acids: CASSPAGTGELFS. CDR3 in DNA: TGTGCCAGTAGTCCCGCCGGCACCGGGGAGCTGTTTTCT.

This clonotype was seen many times. The CDR3 protein is CASSVGGGSRFTGELFF. DNA of the CDR3: TGTGCCAGCAGCGTAGGGGGAGGGTCCCGTTTCACCGGGGAGCTGTTTTTT. V gene TRBV9 combines with J gene TRBJ2-2; TRBD2 matches 7 bases. With 0 bases clipped from V and 4 bases from J, the junction kept 9 bases outside the gene matches. CDR1 is SGDLS, CDR2 YYNGEE, per germline. This CDR3 contains 17 residues.

This clonotype came up many times. The CDR3 sequence is CSVRFSGRAPEQFF. CDR3 DNA: TGCAGCGTCCGGTTTAGCGGGAGGGCCCCTGAGCAGTTCTTC. This sequence joins TRBV29-1 and TRBJ2-1; 11 nucleotides line up with TRBD2. V lost 6 bases to trimming and J lost 9 bases; unmatched junction nucleotides: 10. The CDR3 spans 14 residues. CDR1 is SQVTM and CDR2 is ANQGSEA in the germline V gene.

The V and J genes are TRBV6-2 or TRBV6-3 and TRBJ2-1; 14 bases are a match to TRBD2. The germline V gene encodes CDR1 MNHEY and CDR2 SVGEGT. The CDR3 has 20 residues. V lost 2 bases, J lost 0 bases, and 9 bases stayed unmatched. The CDR3 region is CASSYPVPGLAGVSYNEQFF. The CDR3 DNA reads as TGTGCCAGCAGTTACCCTGTCCCGGGACTAGCGGGAGTCTCCTACAATGAGCAGTTCTTC.

There are many counts of this clonotype. This chain uses TRBV4-2 with TRBJ2-1; TRBD2 matches 11 bases. Germline CDR1 and CDR2: LGHNA and YNFKEQ. The CDR3 runs to 16 residues. After removal of 2 bases from V and 7 bases from J, the junction contained 7 bases not matched to a gene. CDR3 loop: CASSQFNSGRGNEQFF. The CDR3 nucleotides are TGTGCCAGCAGCCAATTTAATAGCGGGAGGGGAAATGAGCAGTTCTTC.

This clonotype has at least ten counts. The CDR3 sequence: CASSLNGLASYEQYF. For the CDR3, the DNA is TGTGCCAGCAGCTTGAACGGCCTGGCCTCCTACGAGCAGTACTTC. The chain has TRBV5-5 and TRBJ2-7; D gene uncertain. V dropped 1 base and J dropped 0 bases, with 11 bases sitting between them. The CDR3 spans 15 residues. CDR1 is SGHKS, CDR2 YYEKEE, per germline (reference sequence).

This clonotype came up a few times. This may be a read error, as it is one base from a much larger clone. The CDR3 loop reads CASSRDSGGPYNEQFF. The CDR3 DNA reads TGTGCCAGCAGCCGGGATAGCGGGGGGCCCTACAATGAGCAGTTCTTC. The chain carries TRBV4-2 and TRBJ2-1, with 10 bases aligning to TRBD2. With 4 bases clipped from V and 2 bases from J, the junction kept 5 bases outside the gene matches. This CDR3 spans 16 amino acids. CDR1 LGHNA and CDR2 YNFKEQ come from the germline V gene.

At least ten counts were recorded for this clonotype. V is TRBV9 and J is TRBJ2-2; weak D call: TRBD1 (5 bases). The CDR3 length is 16 residues. The V end was cut by 4 bases, the J end by 1 base, with 14 bases between. CDR1 is SGDLS and CDR2 is YYNGEE in the germline V gene. The CDR3 loop reads CASSHWQGLNTGELFF. In DNA form, the CDR3 reads TGTGCCAGCAGCCACTGGCAGGGCCTGAACACCGGGGAGCTGTTTTTT.

On this clonotype itself: Since a much larger clone is just one base distant, this may be a read error. The chain uses TRBV6-1 and TRBJ2-3, with 7 bases lining up with TRBD2. This CDR3 has 15 residues. The V and J ends lost 5 bases and 1 base, in that order; junction bases with no gene match: 6. Germline-derived CDR1 and CDR2 are MNHNS and SASEGT. The CDR3 reads CASSRGGPRTDTQYF. The CDR3 DNA is TGTGCCAGCAGTCGGGGAGGGCCTCGCACAGATACGCAGTATTTT.